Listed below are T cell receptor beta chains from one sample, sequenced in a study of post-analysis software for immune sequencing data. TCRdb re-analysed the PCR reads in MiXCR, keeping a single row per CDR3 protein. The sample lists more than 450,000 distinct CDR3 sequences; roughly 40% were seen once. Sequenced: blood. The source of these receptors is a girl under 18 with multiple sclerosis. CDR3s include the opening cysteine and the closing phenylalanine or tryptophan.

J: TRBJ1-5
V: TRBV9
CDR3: CASSAGDGQWPQHF

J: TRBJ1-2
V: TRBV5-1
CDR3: CASSLETGAANYGYTF

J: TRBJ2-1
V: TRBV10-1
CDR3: CASSEGRFAYNEQFF

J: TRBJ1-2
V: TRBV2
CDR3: CASSGQNYGYTF

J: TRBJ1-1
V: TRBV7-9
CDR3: CASSSKTGGVTEAFF

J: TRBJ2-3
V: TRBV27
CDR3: CASSLSPLSTDTQYF

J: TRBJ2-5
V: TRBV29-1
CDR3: CSSRWLADNEQYF

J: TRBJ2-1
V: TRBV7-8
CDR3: CASSPQLYRQSSYNEQFF

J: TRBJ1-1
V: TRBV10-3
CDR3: CAISEGRARAFF

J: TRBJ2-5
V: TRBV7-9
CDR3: CASSHLTGGMVETQYF

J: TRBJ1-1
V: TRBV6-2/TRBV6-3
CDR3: CASIFSTQGRNTEAFF

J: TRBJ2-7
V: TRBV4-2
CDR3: CASSQGTGSQEQYF

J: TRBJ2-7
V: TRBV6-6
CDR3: CASSQLRQGRRKYF

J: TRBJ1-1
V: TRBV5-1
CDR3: CASSLGSSTEAFF

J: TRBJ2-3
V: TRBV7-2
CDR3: CASSRLARADTQYF

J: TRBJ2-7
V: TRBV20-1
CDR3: CSARLQEAQYF

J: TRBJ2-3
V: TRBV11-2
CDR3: CATAGPLGQYF

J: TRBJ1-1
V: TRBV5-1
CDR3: CASSLGDRGLVDTEAFF

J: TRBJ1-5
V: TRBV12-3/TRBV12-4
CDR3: CASSRTGGGFGQPQHF

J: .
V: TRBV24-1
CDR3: CATSDRSGSGGETQYF